These T cell receptor beta chains were read from a single sample in a study of blood T cell repertoires in COVID-19. Generated by immunoSEQ multiplex PCR, the TCRdb table keeps only in-frame clones and is missing some. Of about 280,000 clones listed, about 90% are singletons. What was sequenced was peripheral blood. Source of these receptors: a woman in her 30s who had recovered from COVID-19. The conserved cysteine and the conserved F or W are not part of the CDR3 here. The D gene is left open where the match is weak. Not every row has a clone size; where given, it reads once, few, many or a size class.

abundance	d_gene	v_gene	len	j_gene	CDR3aa
.	TRBD1	TRBV7-9	12	TRBJ2-3	ASRPRQGSDTQY
.	TRBD2	TRBV7-3	13	TRBJ2-4	ASSLAGGPKDIQY
.	TRBD1	TRBV28	11	TRBJ2-7	ASGTGWAYEQY
.	TRBD1	TRBV19	13	TRBJ2-7	ASSIGARGQGEQY
.	.	TRBV4-1	11	TRBJ2-5	ASSPGGGETQY
once	.	TRBV7-9	11	TRBJ1-4	ASSPTRNEKLF
.	TRBD1	TRBV6-5	14	TRBJ2-2	ASSSSPGQGPGELF
.	.	TRBV5-1	11	TRBJ2-1	ASSSLYNNEQF
.	.	TRBV7-9	11	TRBJ2-5	ASSLGLQETQY
few	.	TRBV30	10	TRBJ1-4	AWSQGGEKLF
.	.	TRBV4-1	12	TRBJ2-5	ASSQSGSEETQY
.	.	TRBV27	13	TRBJ1-1	ASGPGEDWNTEAF
.	TRBD1	TRBV5-1	14	TRBJ2-7	ASSQAPGQGSNEQY
.	TRBD1	TRBV19	13	TRBJ1-1	ASNTPGQGNTEAF
.	.	TRBV5-5	13	TRBJ2-6	ASSLVGAGANVLT
few	.	TRBV7-9	11	TRBJ2-7	ASSLAGQPEQY
.	.	TRBV29-1	11	TRBJ2-7	SVEGRNSYEQY
once	TRBD1	TRBV7-9	15	TRBJ1-2	ASSLDPEGTGIYGYT
.	.	TRBV10-3	12	TRBJ1-2	AISGTAINYGYT
.	.	TRBV11-2	11	TRBJ2-5	ASSLGLAETQY
.	.	TRBV6-5	11	TRBJ2-4	ASTTVAKNIQY
.	.	TRBV3-1/TRBV3-2	15	TRBJ2-3	ASSHSRLAADTDTQY
.	.	TRBV3-1/TRBV3-2	11	TRBJ2-1	ASSERLNNEQF
.	.	TRBV5-8	8	TRBJ1-4	ASGGEKLF
.	.	TRBV28	12	TRBJ2-7	ASSLWGPDYEQY
.	.	TRBV7-2	12	TRBJ1-2	ASSLVSTAYGYT
.	TRBD1	TRBV5-4	13	TRBJ2-2	ASSLGTGDTGELF
.	.	TRBV6-5	12	TRBJ2-1	ASSNRDTYNEQF
.	TRBD1	TRBV9	12	TRBJ2-7	ASSLRDRGYEQY
.	.	TRBV21-1	12	TRBJ2-4	ASRAREMEDIQY
.	.	TRBV7-9	12	TRBJ1-2	ASSLDRVSYGYT
.	TRBD1	TRBV5-1	13	TRBJ2-2	ASSLVQGAAGELF
.	TRBD2	TRBV7-9	14	TRBJ2-1	ASSFSGRVPYNEQF
.	.	TRBV18	10	TRBJ1-1	ASSPDGGEAF
.	TRBD1	TRBV2	12	TRBJ1-5	ASSGDRGDQPQH
.	TRBD1	TRBV11-2	17	TRBJ1-3	ASSSIGGTGELSGNTIY
.	TRBD1	TRBV25-1	13	TRBJ2-3	ASSDRLQGPDTQY
.	TRBD2	TRBV3-1/TRBV3-2	13	TRBJ2-1	ASSKLAGISNEQF
.	.	TRBV6-5	11	TRBJ2-1	ASSPRLDNEQF
.	.	TRBV3-1/TRBV3-2	11	TRBJ2-7	ASSQATPYEQY
.	.	TRBV5-1	13	TRBJ2-3	ASNLQAGEVDTQY
.	TRBD1	TRBV19	11	TRBJ1-2	ASRAGQGGGYT
.	TRBD2	TRBV6-5	13	TRBJ2-3	ASSYWASGADTQY
.	TRBD1	TRBV3-1/TRBV3-2	12	TRBJ2-3	ASSLGQGTDTQY
.	.	TRBV6-4	13	TRBJ2-3	ASSLTSGHRDTQY
.	.	TRBV2	15	TRBJ2-1	ASSEPSAGPSYNEQF
.	.	TRBV19	11	TRBJ2-7	ASSTQGFGEQY
.	.	TRBV28	13	TRBJ2-6	ASRGGSSGANVLT
few	TRBD1	TRBV6-5	12	TRBJ2-7	ASSFGQVNYEQY
many	.	TRBV5-4	14	TRBJ1-6	ASSLGSDRRDSPLH
.	.	TRBV6-5	10	TRBJ2-1	ASSTPGYEQF
.	.	TRBV11-2	11	TRBJ2-1	ASSPPPVNEQF
.	TRBD2	TRBV29-1	12	TRBJ2-2	SVRLAGGTGELF
.	.	TRBV12-3/TRBV12-4	10	TRBJ2-5	ASSTRRETQY
.	TRBD1	TRBV10-2	11	TRBJ2-7	ASSGQGRYEQY
once	TRBD2	TRBV5-1	13	TRBJ2-7	ASSLVAGGTYEQY
.	TRBD1	TRBV27	14	TRBJ2-1	ASSSTTGQGINEQF
.	.	TRBV6-4	14	TRBJ2-1	ASSEGLRGLYNEQF